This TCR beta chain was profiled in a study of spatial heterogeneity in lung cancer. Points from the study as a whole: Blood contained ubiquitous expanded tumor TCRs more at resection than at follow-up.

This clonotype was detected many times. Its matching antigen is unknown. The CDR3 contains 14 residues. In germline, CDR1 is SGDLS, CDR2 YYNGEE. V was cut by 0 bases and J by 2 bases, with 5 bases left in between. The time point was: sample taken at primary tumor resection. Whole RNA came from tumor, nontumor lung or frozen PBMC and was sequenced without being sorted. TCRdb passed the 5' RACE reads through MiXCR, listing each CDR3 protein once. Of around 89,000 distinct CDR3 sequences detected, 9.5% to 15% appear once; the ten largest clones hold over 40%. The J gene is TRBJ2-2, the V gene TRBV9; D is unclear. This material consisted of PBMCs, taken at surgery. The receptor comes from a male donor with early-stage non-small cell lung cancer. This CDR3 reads CASSVDANTGELFF. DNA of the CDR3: TGTGCCAGCAGCGTAGACGCCAACACCGGGGAGCTGTTTTTT.